This T cell receptor beta chain was retrieved from a study of T cell responses to AZD1222 COVID-19 vaccine. Germline-derived CDR1 and CDR2 are MNHEY and SVGAGI. V was clipped by 11 bases and J by 0 bases, with 13 bases between them. CDR3 length: 13 residues. Method: immunoSEQ multiplex PCR; TCRdb's copy keeps in-frame clones and lacks some. The sample lists roughly 120,000 clones; about 92% were seen once. The clonotype originates from an adult who received the AZD1222 COVID-19 vaccine. This sample comprised peripheral blood, obtained 28 days after the second AZD1222 dose. This chain joins TRBV6-5 and TRBJ1-1; the D is unclear. CDR3 sequence: CAARRTMNTEAFF. The CDR3 DNA follows: TGTGCCGCCCGACGGACTATGAACACTGAAGCTTTCTTT.